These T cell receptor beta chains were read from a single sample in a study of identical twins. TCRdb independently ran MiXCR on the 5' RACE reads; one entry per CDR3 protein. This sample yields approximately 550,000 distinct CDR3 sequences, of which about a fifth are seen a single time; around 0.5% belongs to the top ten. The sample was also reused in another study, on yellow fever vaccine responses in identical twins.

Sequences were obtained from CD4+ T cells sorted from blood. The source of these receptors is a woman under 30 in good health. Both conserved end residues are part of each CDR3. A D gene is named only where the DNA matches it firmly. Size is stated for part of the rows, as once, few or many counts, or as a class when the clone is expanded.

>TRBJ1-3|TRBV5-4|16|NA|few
CASSRPGQTAGNTIYF
TGTGCCAGCAGCAGACCGGGACAAACAGCTGGAAACACCATATATTTT
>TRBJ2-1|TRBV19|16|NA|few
CASSKQGGVHYNEQFF
TGTGCCAGTAGTAAACAGGGGGGGGTCCACTACAATGAGCAGTTCTTC
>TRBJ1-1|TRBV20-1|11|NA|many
CSVIPGPEAFF
TGCAGCGTTATCCCCGGGCCCGAAGCTTTCTTT
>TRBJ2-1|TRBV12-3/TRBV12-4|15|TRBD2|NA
CASSLVAGGLDEQFF
TGTGCCAGCAGTTTAGTGGCGGGGGGGCTCGATGAGCAGTTCTTC
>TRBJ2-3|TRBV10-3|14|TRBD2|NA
CAISKAGYTDTQYF
TGTGCCATCAGTAAAGCGGGATACACAGATACGCAGTATTTT
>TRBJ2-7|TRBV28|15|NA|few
CASRRRGGYSYEQYF
TGTGCCAGCAGAAGAAGGGGCGGATACTCCTACGAGCAGTACTTC
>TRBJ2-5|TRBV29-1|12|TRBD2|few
CSVDGGRQTQYF
TGCAGCGTTGATGGCGGGAGACAGACCCAGTACTTC
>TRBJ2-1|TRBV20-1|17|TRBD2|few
CSARDGASGRSYNEQFF
TGCAGTGCTAGAGATGGTGCTAGCGGGAGGTCCTACAATGAGCAGTTCTTC
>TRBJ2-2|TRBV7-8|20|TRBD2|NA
CASSLALSGGRTSTTGELFF
TGTGCCAGCAGCTTAGCCTTGAGCGGGGGGCGAACCTCGACCACCGGGGAGCTGTTTTTT
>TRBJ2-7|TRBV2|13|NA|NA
CASREPPGNEQYF
TGTGCCAGCAGGGAGCCGCCAGGAAACGAGCAGTACTTC
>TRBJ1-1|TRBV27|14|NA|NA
CASSWVGKNTEAFF
TGTGCCAGCAGTTGGGTAGGGAAGAACACTGAAGCTTTCTTT
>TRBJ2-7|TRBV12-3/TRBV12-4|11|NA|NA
CASSIGTEQYF
TGTGCCAGCAGTATAGGAACCGAGCAGTACTTC
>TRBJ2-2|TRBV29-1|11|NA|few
CSVRDTGELFF
TGCAGCGTTCGGGATACCGGGGAGCTGTTTTTT
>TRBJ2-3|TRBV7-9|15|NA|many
CASSWGQTSTDTQYF
TGTGCCAGCAGCTGGGGACAAACTAGCACAGATACGCAGTATTTT
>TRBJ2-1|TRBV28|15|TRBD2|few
CASSLMSSGSYEQFF
TGTGCCAGCAGTTTGATGTCTAGCGGGAGCTATGAGCAGTTCTTC
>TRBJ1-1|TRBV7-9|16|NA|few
CASSSPTTGRPTEAFF
TGTGCCAGCAGCTCCCCCACCACAGGGAGACCCACTGAAGCTTTCTTT
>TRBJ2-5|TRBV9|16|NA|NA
CASSAISSVRGETQYF
TGTGCCAGCAGCGCAATATCTAGCGTCCGGGGGGAGACCCAGTACTTC
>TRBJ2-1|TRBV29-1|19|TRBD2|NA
CSVEDSGLAASSSYNEQFF
TGCAGCGTTGAAGATAGTGGACTAGCGGCTTCGAGCTCCTACAATGAGCAGTTCTTC
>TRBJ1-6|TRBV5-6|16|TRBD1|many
CASSHLDDRGNSPLHF
TGTGCCAGCAGCCACCTCGACGACAGGGGGAATTCACCCCTCCACTTT
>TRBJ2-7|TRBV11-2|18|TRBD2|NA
CASSRPGLAGGKDYEQYF
TGTGCCAGCAGTCGACCGGGACTAGCGGGAGGGAAAGACTACGAGCAGTACTTC
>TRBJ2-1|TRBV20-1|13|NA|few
CSAEWTNYNEQFF
TGCAGTGCGGAATGGACTAATTACAATGAGCAGTTCTTC
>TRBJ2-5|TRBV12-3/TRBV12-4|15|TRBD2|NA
CASSPRLAGIETQYF
TGTGCCAGCAGTCCTCGACTAGCGGGGATCGAGACCCAGTACTTC
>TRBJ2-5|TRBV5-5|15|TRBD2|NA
CASSIGTTIQETQYF
TGTGCCAGCAGCATCGGGACTACGATCCAAGAGACCCAGTACTTC
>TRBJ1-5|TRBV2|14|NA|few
CASSDQGSNQPQHF
TGTGCCAGCAGTGATCAGGGCAGCAATCAGCCCCAGCATTTT
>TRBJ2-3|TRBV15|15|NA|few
CATSRDGPLADTQYF
TGTGCCACCAGCAGAGACGGGCCCCTGGCAGATACGCAGTATTTT
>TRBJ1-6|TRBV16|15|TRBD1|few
CASSQTGQPNSPLHF
TGTGCCAGCAGCCAAACGGGACAGCCGAATTCACCCCTCCACTTT
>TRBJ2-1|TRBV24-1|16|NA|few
CATSDMAGSSYNEQFF
TGTGCCACCAGTGATATGGCCGGTTCCTCCTACAATGAGCAGTTCTTC
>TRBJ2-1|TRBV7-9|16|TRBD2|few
CASSLRPSGGAHEQFF
TGTGCCAGCAGCTTAAGGCCCAGCGGGGGGGCCCATGAGCAGTTCTTC
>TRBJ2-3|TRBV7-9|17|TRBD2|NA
CASSFPPAGGSPDTQYF
TGTGCCAGCAGCTTCCCCCCAGCGGGGGGGAGTCCAGATACGCAGTATTTT
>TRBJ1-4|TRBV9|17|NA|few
CASSPGAGDLDLEKLFF
TGTGCCAGCAGTCCTGGGGCAGGAGATCTGGATCTGGAAAAACTGTTTTTT
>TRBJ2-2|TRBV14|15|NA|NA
CASSPSTGITGELFF
TGTGCCAGCAGCCCTTCAACAGGGATCACCGGGGAGCTGTTTTTT
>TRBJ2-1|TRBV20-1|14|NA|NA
CSAPVRLSFGEQFF
TGCAGTGCCCCTGTCCGATTGTCCTTCGGTGAGCAGTTCTTC
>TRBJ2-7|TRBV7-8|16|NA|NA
CASSLGYEGSTYEQYF
TGTGCCAGCAGCTTAGGTTACGAAGGCTCTACCTACGAGCAGTACTTC
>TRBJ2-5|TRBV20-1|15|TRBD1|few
CSARDNQGDLETQYF
TGCAGTGCTAGAGATAACCAGGGGGATTTGGAGACCCAGTACTTC
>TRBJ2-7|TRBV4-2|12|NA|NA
CASSQDRSEQYF
TGTGCCAGCAGCCAAGATAGGAGCGAGCAGTACTTC
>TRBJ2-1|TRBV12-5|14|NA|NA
CASGLGRGYNEQFF
TGTGCTAGTGGTTTGGGTCGTGGCTACAATGAGCAGTTCTTC
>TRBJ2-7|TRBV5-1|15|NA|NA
CASTPTGVSTYEQYF
TGCGCCAGCACCCCCACCGGGGTCTCTACCTACGAGCAGTACTTC
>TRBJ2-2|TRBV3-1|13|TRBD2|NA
CASKRGGTGELFF
TGTGCCAGCAAGCGGGGAGGCACCGGGGAGCTGTTTTTT
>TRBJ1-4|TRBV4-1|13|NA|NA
CASSLGRVEKLFF
TGCGCCAGCAGCCTGGGACGAGTGGAAAAACTGTTTTTT
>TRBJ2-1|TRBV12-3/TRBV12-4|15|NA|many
CASSPRQSSYNEQFF
TGTGCCAGCAGTCCAAGACAGAGCTCCTACAATGAGCAGTTCTTC
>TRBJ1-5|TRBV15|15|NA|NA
CATTRGGDSNQPQHF
TGTGCCACCACCCGGGGGGGTGATAGCAATCAGCCCCAGCATTTT
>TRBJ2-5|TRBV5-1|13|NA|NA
CASSTGHGETQYF
TGCGCCAGCTCCACAGGGCATGGAGAGACCCAGTACTTC
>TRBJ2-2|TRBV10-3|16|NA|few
CAISGLVATNTGELFF
TGTGCCATCAGTGGCTTGGTTGCGACGAACACCGGGGAGCTGTTTTTT
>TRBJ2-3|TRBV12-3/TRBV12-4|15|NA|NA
CASRAGQFPTDTQYF
TGTGCCAGCAGGGCGGGACAGTTCCCCACAGATACGCAGTATTTT